What follows describes a single TCR beta chain. The antigen remains unidentified. The sample is drawn from a study of cytomegalovirus exposure and HLA in healthy donors. General study findings and limits: In vitro, a few CMV-associated chains proved specific for CMV antigens.

There are 14 residues in the CDR3. Germline V gene lookup returns CDR1 SGHAT and CDR2 FQNNGV. Losses at the gene ends were 5 bases for V and 2 bases for J; bases not matched to a gene: 4. Both 60 Vbeta primers and 13 Jbeta primers went into the PCR. This table comes from immunoSEQ multiplex PCR, and its TCRdb copy is limited to in-frame clones, with some not included. Of under 150,000 clones in the sample, roughly 79% are singletons; the top ten hold about 1.8%. Specimen: PBMCs. V usage is TRBV11-2 and J usage is TRBJ2-7; 9 nucleotides match TRBD1. The TCR was taken from a woman in her thirties or forties in good health and CMV-seronegative. The CDR3 reads CASSQGQGTYEQYF. For the CDR3, the DNA is TGTGCCAGCAGCCAGGGACAGGGTACCTACGAGCAGTACTTC. Full variable domain (outside the CDR3, taken from reference TRBV11-2 and TRBJ2-7): EAGVAQSPRYKIIEKRQSVAFWCNPISGHATLYWYQQILGQGPKLLIQFQNNGVVDDSQLPKDRFSAERLKGVDSTLKIQPAKLEDSAVYLCASSQGQGTYEQYFGPGTRLTVT.